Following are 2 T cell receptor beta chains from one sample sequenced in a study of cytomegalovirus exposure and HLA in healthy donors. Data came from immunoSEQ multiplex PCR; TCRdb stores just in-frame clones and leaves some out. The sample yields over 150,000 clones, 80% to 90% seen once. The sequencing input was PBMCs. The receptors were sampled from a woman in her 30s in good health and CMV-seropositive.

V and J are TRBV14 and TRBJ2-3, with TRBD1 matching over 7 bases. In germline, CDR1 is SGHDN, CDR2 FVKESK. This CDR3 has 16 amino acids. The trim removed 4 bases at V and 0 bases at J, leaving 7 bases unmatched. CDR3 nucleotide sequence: TGTGCCAGCAGCCCTTACAGGGGCGACAGCACAGATACGCAGTATTTT. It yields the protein CASSPYRGDSTDTQYF.

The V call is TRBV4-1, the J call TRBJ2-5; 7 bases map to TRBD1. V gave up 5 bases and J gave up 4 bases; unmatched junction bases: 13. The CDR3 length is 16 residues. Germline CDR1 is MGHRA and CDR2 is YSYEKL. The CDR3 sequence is CASSLYLSTGRETQYF. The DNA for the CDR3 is TGCGCCAGCAGCTTATATTTGTCGACAGGGCGAGAGACCCAGTACTTC.